This T cell receptor (beta chain) was obtained from a study of T cell responses to AZD1222 COVID-19 vaccine. In this sample, this clone turned up a few times. Libraries were prepared by immunoSEQ multiplex PCR; TCRdb keeps only in-frame clonotypes and omits some of them. The sample consists of 65,000 to 70,000 clones, 80% to 90% of them appearing once. The sequences come from peripheral blood, collected on day 0 of AZD1222 vaccination. The sequence came from an adult in good health.

DNA for the CDR3: TGTGCCAGCAGCTTAGGAGGATTCGATCAGCCCCAGCATTTT. It codes for CASSLGGFDQPQHF. The chain combines TRBV7-2 with TRBJ1-5; the D is unclear. V lost 1 base to trimming and J lost 5 bases, with 9 bases between them. CDR1 SGHTA and CDR2 FQGNSA come from the germline V gene. The length of the CDR3 is 14 residues. Based on the CDR3 plus reference TRBV7-2 and TRBJ1-5, the full variable domain is GAGVSQSPSNKVTEKGKDVELRCDPISGHTALYWYRQSLGQGLEFLIYFQGNSAPDKSGLPSDRFSAERTGGSVSTLTIQRTQQEDSAVYLCASSLGGFDQPQHFGDGTRLSIL.